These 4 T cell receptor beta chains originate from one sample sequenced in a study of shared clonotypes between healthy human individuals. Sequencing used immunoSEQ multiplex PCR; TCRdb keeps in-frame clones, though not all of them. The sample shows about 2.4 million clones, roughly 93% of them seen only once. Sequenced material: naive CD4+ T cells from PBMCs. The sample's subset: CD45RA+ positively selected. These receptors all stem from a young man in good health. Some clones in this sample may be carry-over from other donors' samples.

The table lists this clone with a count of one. CDR3 coding DNA: TGTGCCAGCAGTTTCATTGGCCGCTACACTGAAGCTTTCTTT. Its translation: CASSFIGRYTEAFF. The chain couples TRBV5-6 to TRBJ1-1; no firm D call. The V gene lost 5 bases and the J gene lost 3 bases, with 14 bases spanning the gap. This CDR3 comprises 14 residues. Germline values: CDR1 SGHDT, CDR2 YYEEEE.

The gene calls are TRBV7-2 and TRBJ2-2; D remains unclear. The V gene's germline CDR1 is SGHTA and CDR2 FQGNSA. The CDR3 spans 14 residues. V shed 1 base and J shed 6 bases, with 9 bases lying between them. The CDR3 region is CASSLDLRSGELFF. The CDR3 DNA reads TGTGCCAGCAGCTTAGATCTTCGGTCCGGGGAGCTGTTTTTT.

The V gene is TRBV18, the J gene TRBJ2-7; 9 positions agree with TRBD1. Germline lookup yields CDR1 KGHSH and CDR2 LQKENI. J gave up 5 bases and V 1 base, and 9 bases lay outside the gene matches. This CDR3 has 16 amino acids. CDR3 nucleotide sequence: TGTGCCAGCTCACCACAAGCGGGACAGGGTCAGAACGAGCAGTACTTC. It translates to CASSPQAGQGQNEQYF.

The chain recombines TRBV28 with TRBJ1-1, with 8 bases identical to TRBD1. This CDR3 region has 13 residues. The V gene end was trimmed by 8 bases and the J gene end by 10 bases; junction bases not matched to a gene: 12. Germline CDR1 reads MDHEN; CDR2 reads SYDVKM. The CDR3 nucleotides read TGTGCCAGCGTGACAGGGGAGTGGCCCCCAGCTTTCTTT. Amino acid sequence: CASVTGEWPPAFF.